This T cell receptor beta chain was observed in a study of blood T cell repertoires in COVID-19. Data came from immunoSEQ multiplex PCR; TCRdb stores just in-frame clones and leaves some out. The sample carries about 160,000 clones, around 84% recorded once. With V trimmed by 0 bases and J by 10 bases, 16 bases remained unmatched. CDR3 length equals 18 residues. Germline lookup yields CDR1 SGHAT and CDR2 FQDESV (reference sequence). Material: peripheral blood. This receptor was obtained from a woman at least 80 years old with acute or convalescent COVID-19. The rearrangement joins TRBV11-1 to TRBJ2-1; 9 bases fit TRBD2. CDR3: CASSLAVTGRGGLSEQFF. In DNA, the CDR3 is TGTGCCAGCAGCTTAGCGGTTACCGGGCGGGGGGGCCTATCGGAGCAGTTCTTC.